This T cell receptor beta chain was captured by sequencing in a study of blood T cell repertoires in COVID-19. Looked up from germline, CDR1 is ENHRY and CDR2 is SYGVKD. CDR3 size: 14 residues. V gave up 4 bases and J gave up 1 base; unmatched junction bases: 3. In the original analysis: For nucleated cells, counts were estimated from reference gene primer amplification. Using immunoSEQ multiplex PCR, the repertoire was profiled, and TCRdb retains in-frame clones only, with some absent. The V and J calls and clone size were taken over from that table, and D and trimming were inferred from the DNA. The sample lists 60,000 to 75,000 clones; about 85% were seen once.

The chain employs TRBV10-3 and TRBJ2-7, with 8 positions matching TRBD1. This TCR was recovered from a woman aged 50 to 65 with COVID-19, enrolled during active disease. Input material: peripheral blood. This CDR3 is CAISAGGQSYEQYF. The CDR3 coding sequence is TGTGCCATCAGTGCAGGGGGCCAATCCTACGAGCAGTACTTC.